This T cell receptor beta chain appears in the sequencing data of a study of human T cells and chemical hapten exposure. Single cDNA molecules in the library carried unique molecular identifiers attached during preparation. MiXCR, run by TCRdb on the RACE reads, gives a single entry per CDR3 protein. The profile shows tens of thousands of distinct CDR3 sequences, around a tenth of them singletons. Points from the study as a whole: Patch test score was positively correlated with the counts of TCRs that had expanded at PT1.

This clonotype was observed a handful of times. Its target is not known. Noted time point: patch test 1, 2 weeks after DPC sensitization. Noted treatment: therapeutic diphenylcyclopropenone sensitization with weekly scalp DPC. Unfractionated whole blood yielded the extracted total RNA. CDR3 length: 15 residues. Unmatched junction bases numbered 10, after V lost 5 bases and J lost 7 bases. CDR1 and CDR2 (germline): SGHTA, FQGNSA. The sample was whole blood, taken in connection with sensitization to the hapten diphenylcyclopropenone (DPC). The clonotype was recovered from a woman aged 50 to 60 with alopecia areata. Some clones in this sample may be carry-over from other donors' samples. This sequence joins TRBV7-2 and TRBJ2-2; 7 bases map to TRBD2. DNA for the CDR3: TGTGCCAGCAGCCTTTTAGTGGGAGGGCACGGGGAGCTGTTTTTT. Translating gives CASSLLVGGHGELFF.